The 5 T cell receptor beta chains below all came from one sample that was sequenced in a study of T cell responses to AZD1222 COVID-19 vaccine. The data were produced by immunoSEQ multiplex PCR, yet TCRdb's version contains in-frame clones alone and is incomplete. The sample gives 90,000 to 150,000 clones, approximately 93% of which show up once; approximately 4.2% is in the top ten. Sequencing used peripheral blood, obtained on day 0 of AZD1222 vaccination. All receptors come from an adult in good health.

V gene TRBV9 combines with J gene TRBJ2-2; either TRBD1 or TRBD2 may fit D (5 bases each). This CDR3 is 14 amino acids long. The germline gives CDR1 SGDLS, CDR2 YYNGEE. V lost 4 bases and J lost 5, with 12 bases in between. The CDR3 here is CASSLREGTGELFF. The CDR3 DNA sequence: TGTGCCAGCAGCCTCAGAGAGGGGACCGGGGAGCTGTTTTTT.

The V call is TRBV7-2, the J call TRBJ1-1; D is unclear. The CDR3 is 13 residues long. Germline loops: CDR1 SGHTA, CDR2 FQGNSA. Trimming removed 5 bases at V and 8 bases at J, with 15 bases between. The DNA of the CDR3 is TGTGCCAGCAGCCCCCAAGGGCACTCCGAAGCTTTCTTT. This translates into CASSPQGHSEAFF.

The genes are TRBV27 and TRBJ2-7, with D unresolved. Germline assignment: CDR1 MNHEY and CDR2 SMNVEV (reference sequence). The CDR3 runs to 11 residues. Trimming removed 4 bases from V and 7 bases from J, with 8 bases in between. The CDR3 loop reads CASSSRGEQYF. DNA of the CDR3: TGTGCCAGCAGTTCTAGAGGTGAGCAGTACTTC.

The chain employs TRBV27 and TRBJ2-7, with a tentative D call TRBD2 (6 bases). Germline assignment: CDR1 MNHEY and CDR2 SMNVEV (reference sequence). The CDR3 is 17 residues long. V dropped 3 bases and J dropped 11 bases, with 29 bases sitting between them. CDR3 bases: TGTGCCAGCAGTTTCCTAACCCCCGGGGGAACCTCGTCTTCAAAGTACTTC. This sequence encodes CASSFLTPGGTSSSKYF.

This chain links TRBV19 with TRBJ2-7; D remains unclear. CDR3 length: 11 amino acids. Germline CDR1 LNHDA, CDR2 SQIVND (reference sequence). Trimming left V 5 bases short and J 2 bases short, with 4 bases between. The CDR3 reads CASSVAYEQYF. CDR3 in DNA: TGTGCCAGTAGTGTAGCCTACGAGCAGTACTTC.